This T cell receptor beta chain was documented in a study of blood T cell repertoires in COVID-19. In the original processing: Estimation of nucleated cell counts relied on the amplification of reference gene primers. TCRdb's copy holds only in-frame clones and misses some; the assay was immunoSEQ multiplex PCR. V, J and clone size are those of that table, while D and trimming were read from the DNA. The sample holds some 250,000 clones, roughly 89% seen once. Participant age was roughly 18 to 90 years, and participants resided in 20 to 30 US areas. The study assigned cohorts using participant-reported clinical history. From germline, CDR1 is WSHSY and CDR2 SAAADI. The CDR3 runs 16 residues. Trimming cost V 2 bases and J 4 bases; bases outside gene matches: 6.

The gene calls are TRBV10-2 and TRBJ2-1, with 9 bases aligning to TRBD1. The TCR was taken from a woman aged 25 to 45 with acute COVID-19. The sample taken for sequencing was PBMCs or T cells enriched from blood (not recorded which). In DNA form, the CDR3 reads TGCGCCAGCAGTGAGCTTCAGGGACAGGGATACAATGAGCAGTTCTTC. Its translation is CASSELQGQGYNEQFF.